The present entry profiles one TCR beta chain with its context. Different DNA sequences within this sample yield the same CDR3. These data are taken from a study of blood T cell repertoires in COVID-19. Background on the study: Acute and convalescent COVID-19 samples came from the United States, Italy and Spain. In each case, the material was cDNA or gDNA derived from T cells, B-cell-depleted T cells, or PBMCs.

Per the original methods: Reference gene primer amplification yielded estimated nucleated cell counts. The assay was immunoSEQ multiplex PCR, and TCRdb's table has in-frame clones only and misses some. That table furnishes V, J and clone size, whereas the DNA furnished D and trimming. The data contain approximately 670,000 clones, around 89% of them singletons. V was trimmed by 1 base and J by 4 bases, leaving 7 bases between them. CDR1 is SEHNR, CDR2 FQNEAQ, per germline (reference sequence). This CDR3 spans 13 amino acids. Sequencing was performed on peripheral blood. This chain connects TRBV7-9 to TRBJ1-2; D possibly corresponds to TRBD1 (6 bases). This clonotype was obtained from a woman between 18 and 29 years old with acute or convalescent COVID-19. This CDR3 reads CASSLGGGYGYTF. CDR3 nucleotide sequence: TGTGCCAGCAGCTTAGGAGGGGGCTATGGCTACACCTTC.